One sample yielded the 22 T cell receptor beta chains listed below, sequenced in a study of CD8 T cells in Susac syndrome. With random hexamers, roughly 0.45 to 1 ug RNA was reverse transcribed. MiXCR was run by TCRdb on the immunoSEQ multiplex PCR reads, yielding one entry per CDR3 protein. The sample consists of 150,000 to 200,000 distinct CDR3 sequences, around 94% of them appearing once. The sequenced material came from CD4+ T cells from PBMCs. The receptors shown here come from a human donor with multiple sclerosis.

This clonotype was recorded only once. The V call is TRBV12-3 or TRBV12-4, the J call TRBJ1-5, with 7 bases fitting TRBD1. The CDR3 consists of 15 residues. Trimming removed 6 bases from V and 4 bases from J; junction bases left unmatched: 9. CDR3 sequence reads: CASSRTGAANQPQHF. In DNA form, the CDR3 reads TGTGCCAGCAGCCGCACAGGGGCGGCAAATCAGCCCCAGCATTTT.

DNA of the CDR3: TGTGCCAGCAGATGGACAGGTCAACAGACCCAGTACTTC. Amino acids: CASRWTGQQTQYF. The chain joins TRBV6-2 or TRBV6-3 to TRBJ2-5; TRBD1 agrees at 7 bases. Per the germline V gene, CDR1 is MNHEY and CDR2 is SVGEGT. The CDR3 runs to 13 residues. Trimming removed 6 bases from V and 6 bases from J; junction bases left unmatched: 7.

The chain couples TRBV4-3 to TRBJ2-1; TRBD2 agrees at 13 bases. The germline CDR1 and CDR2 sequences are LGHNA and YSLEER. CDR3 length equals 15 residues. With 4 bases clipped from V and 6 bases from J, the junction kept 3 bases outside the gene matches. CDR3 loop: CASSLGTSGTNEQFF. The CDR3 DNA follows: TGCGCCAGCAGCCTCGGGACTAGCGGGACCAATGAGCAGTTCTTC.

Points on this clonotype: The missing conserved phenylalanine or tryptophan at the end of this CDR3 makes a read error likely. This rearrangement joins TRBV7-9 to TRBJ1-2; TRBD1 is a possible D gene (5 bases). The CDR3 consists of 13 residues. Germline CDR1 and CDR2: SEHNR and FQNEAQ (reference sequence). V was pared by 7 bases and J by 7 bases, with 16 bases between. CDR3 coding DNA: TGTGCCAGCATTCTGTTCGGGGACTCTGGCTACACCCTC. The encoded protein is CASILFGDSGYTL.

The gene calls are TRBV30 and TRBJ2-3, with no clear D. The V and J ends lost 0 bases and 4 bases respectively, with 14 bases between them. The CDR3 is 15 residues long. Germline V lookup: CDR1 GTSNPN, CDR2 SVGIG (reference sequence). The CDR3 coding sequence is TGTGCCTGGAGTGTAAAGGTTTTTTCCGCAGATACGCAGTATTTT. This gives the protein CAWSVKVFSADTQYF.

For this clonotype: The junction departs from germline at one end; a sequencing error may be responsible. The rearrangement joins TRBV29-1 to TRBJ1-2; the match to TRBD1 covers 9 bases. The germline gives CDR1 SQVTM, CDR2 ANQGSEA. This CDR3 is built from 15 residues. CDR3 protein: CSVKEGTGIYYGYTF. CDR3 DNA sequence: TGCAGCGTTAAAGAGGGGACAGGGATTTACTATGGCTACACCTTC.

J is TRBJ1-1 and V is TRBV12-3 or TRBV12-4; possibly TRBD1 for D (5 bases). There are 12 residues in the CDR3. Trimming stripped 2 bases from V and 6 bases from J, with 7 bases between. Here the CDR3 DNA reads TGTGCCAGCAGTTTATCAGGGCCTGAAGCTTTCTTT. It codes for CASSLSGPEAFF.

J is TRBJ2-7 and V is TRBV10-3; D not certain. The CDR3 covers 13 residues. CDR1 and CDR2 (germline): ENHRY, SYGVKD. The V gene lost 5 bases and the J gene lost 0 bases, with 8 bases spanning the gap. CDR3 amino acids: CAISSRSSYEQYF. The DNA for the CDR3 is TGTGCCATCAGTTCCAGGAGCTCCTACGAGCAGTACTTC.

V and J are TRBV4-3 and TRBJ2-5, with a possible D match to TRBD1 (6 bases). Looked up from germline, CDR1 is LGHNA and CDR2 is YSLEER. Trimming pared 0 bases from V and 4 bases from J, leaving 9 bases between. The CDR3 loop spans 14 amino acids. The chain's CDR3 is CASSQDVRGETQYF. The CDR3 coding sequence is TGCGCCAGCAGCCAAGACGTCAGGGGAGAGACCCAGTACTTC.

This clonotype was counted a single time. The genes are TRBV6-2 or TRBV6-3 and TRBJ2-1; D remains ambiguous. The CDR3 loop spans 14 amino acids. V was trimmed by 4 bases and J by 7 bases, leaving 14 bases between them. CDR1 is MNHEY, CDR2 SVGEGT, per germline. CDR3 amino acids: CASSLDGPLNEQFF. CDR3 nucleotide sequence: TGTGCCAGCAGTTTAGATGGACCTTTAAATGAGCAGTTCTTC.

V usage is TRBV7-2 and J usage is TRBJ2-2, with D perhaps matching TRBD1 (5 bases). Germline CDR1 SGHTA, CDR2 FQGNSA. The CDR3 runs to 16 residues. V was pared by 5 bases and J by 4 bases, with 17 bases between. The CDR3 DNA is TGTGCCAGCAGCCCTCGGGCAGGGTGGTCCACCGGGGAGCTGTTTTTT. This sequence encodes CASSPRAGWSTGELFF. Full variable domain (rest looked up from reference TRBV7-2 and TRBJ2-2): GAGVSQSPSNKVTEKGKDVELRCDPISGHTALYWYRQSLGQGLEFLIYFQGNSAPDKSGLPSDRFSAERTGGSVSTLTIQRTQQEDSAVYLCASSPRAGWSTGELFFGEGSRLTVL.

CDR3 in amino acids: CASRSDYANTGELFF. Here the CDR3 DNA reads TGTGCCAGCAGATCTGACTACGCGAACACCGGGGAGCTGTTTTTT. The chain is built from TRBV5-4 and TRBJ2-2; possible D gene TRBD2, 5 bases. Trimming removed 5 bases at V and 0 bases at J, with 11 bases between. CDR3 length: 15 residues. The germline V gene encodes CDR1 SGHNT and CDR2 YYREEE (reference sequence).

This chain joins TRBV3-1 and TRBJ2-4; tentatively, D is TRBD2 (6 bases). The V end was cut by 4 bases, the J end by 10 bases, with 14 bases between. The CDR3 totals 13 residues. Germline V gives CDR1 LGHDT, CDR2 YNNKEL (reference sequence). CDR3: CASSRQGGNIQYF. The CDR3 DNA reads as TGTGCCAGCAGCCGCCAGGGCGGGAATATTCAGTACTTC.

The CDR3 sequence: CAWGKRRDRGPKAFF. As DNA, the CDR3 is TGTGCCTGGGGAAAACGCCGGGACAGGGGGCCGAAGGCTTTCTTT. The gene calls are TRBV30 and TRBJ1-1; 12 bases line up with TRBD1. CDR1 and CDR2 from the germline V gene are GTSNPN and SVGIG (reference sequence). The V and J ends lost 5 bases and 11 bases, in that order; junction bases with no gene match: 15. The CDR3 contains 15 residues.

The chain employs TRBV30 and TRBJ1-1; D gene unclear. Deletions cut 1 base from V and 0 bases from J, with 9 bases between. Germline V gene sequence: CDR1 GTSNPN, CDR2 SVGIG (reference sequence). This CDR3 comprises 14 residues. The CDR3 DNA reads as TGTGCCTGGAGTGGCAGACCTATGAACACTGAAGCTTTCTTT. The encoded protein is CAWSGRPMNTEAFF.

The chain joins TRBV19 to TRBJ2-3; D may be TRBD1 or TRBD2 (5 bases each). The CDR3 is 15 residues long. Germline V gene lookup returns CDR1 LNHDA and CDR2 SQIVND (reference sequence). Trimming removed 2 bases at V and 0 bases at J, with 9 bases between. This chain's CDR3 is CASSITRESTDTQYF. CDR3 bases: TGTGCCAGTAGTATAACCAGGGAGAGCACAGATACGCAGTATTTT.

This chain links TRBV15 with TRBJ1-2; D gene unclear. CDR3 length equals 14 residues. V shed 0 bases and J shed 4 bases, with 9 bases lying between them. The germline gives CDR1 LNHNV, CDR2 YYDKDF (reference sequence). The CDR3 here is CATSRDRDIYGYTF. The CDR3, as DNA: TGTGCCACCAGCAGAGATAGGGATATCTATGGCTACACCTTC. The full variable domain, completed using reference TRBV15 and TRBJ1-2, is DAMVIQNPRYQVTQFGKPVTLSCSQTLNHNVMYWYQQKSSQAPKLLFHYYDKDFNNEADTPDNFQSRRPNTSFCFLDIRSPGLGDTAMYLCATSRDRDIYGYTFGSGTRLTVV.

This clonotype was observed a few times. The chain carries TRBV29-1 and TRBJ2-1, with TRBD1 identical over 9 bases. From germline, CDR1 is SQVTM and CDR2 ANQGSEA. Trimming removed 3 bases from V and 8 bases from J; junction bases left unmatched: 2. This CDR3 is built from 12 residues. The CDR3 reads CSVEGQGHEQFF. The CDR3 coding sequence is TGCAGCGTTGAGGGACAGGGTCATGAGCAGTTCTTC.

Here the CDR3 reads CSVGWQLSSYNEQFF. DNA for the CDR3: TGCAGCGTTGGGTGGCAGCTAAGCTCCTACAATGAGCAGTTCTTC. The genes are TRBV29-1 and TRBJ2-1; D gene uncertain. The germline V and J ends were trimmed by 4 bases and 0 bases, with 13 bases remaining between them. Germline V CDR1 and CDR2: SQVTM, ANQGSEA. The CDR3 contains 15 residues.

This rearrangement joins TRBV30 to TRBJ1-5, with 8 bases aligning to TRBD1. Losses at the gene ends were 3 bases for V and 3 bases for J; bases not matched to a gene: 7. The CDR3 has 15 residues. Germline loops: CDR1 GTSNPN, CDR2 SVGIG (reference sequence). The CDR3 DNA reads TGTGCCTGGAGCTCCCGACAGGGGCCCAATCAGCCCCAGCATTTT. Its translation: CAWSSRQGPNQPQHF.

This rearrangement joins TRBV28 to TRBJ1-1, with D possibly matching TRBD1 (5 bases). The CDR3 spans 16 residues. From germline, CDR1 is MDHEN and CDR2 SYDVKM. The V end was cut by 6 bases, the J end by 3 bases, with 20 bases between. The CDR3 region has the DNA TGTGCCAGCAGGCGACTTGGGACCCAAGTAGACACTGAAGCTTTCTTT. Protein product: CASRRLGTQVDTEAFF.

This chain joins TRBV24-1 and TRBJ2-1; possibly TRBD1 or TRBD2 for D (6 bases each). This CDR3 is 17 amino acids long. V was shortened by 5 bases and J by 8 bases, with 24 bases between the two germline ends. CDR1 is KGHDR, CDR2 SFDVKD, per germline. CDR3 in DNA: TGTGCCACCAGTGCCATGAGGTTCGGGGGCTACAATGATGAGCAGTTCTTC. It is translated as CATSAMRFGGYNDEQFF.